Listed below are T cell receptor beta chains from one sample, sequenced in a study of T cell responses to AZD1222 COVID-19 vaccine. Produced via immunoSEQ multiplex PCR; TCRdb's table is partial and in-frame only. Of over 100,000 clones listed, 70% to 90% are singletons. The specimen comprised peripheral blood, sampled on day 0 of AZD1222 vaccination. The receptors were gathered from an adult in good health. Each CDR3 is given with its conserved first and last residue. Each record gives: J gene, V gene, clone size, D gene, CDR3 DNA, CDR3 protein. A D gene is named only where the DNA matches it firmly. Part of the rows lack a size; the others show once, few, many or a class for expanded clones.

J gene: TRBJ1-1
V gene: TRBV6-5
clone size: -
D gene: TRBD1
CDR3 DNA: TGTGCCAGCAGCTTGGACAGGGGGTGGACTGAAGCTTTCTTT
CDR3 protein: CASSLDRGWTEAFF

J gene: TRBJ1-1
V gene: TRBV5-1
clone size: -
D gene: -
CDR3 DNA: TGCGCCAGCAGCAGACAGGAGAACACTGAAGCTTTCTTT
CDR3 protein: CASSRQENTEAFF

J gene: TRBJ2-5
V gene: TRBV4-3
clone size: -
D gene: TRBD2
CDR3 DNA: TGCGCCAGCAGCCATGCGGGGGGAGGGAAGACCCAGTACTTC
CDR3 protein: CASSHAGGGKTQYF

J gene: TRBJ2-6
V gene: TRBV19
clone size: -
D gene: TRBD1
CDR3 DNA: TGTGCCAGTAGCAGAGGCCGGGACAGTTACTCTGGGGCCAACGTCCTGACTTTC
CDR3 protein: CASSRGRDSYSGANVLTF

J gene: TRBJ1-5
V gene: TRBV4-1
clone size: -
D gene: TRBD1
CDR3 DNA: TGCGCCAGCAGCCATCCCAATCTACAGGGGGCACCCAATCAGCCCCAGCATTTT
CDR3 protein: CASSHPNLQGAPNQPQHF

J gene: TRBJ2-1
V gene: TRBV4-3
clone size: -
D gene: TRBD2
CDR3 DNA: TGCGCCAGCAGCCGCCAAGCGGGGGTCCCCAATGAGCAGTTCTTC
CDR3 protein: CASSRQAGVPNEQFF

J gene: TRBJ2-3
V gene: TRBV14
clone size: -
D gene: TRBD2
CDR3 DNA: TGTGCCAGCAGCCTCATCGGACTAGCGGGGGCGGATACGCAGTATTTT
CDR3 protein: CASSLIGLAGADTQYF

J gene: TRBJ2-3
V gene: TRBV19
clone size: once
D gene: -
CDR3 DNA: TGTGCCAGTCGTCGGGGGCCCTTCACAGATACGCAGTATTTT
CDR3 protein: CASRRGPFTDTQYF

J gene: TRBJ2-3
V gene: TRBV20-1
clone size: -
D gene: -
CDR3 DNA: TGCAGTGCTCGGGGGATTAAAACGCAGTATTTT
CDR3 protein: CSARGIKTQYF

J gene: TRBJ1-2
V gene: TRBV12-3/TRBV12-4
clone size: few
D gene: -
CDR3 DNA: TGTGCCAGCAGTAGGAGGGACGGCTACACCTTC
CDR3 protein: CASSRRDGYTF

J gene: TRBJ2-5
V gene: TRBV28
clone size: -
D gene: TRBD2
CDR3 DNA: TGTGCCAGCAGATTTAGCGGGCAAGAGACCCAGTACTTC
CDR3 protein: CASRFSGQETQYF

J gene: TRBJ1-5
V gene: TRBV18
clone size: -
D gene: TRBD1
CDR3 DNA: TGTGCCAGCTCACCGAACAGGGGGCCGAGCAATCAGCCCCAGCATTTT
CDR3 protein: CASSPNRGPSNQPQHF

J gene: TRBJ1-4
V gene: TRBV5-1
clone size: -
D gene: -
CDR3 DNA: TGCGCCAGCGGTTGGGCAGGGATTAATGAAAAACTGTTTTTT
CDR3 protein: CASGWAGINEKLFF

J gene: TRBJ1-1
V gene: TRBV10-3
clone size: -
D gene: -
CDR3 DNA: TGTGCCATCGGCCAGAACACTGAAGCTTTCTTT
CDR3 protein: CAIGQNTEAFF

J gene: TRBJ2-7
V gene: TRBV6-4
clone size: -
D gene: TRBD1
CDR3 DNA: TGTGCCAGCAGCCCCGGGACAGGGGGACTGGAGCAGTACTTC
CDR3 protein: CASSPGTGGLEQYF

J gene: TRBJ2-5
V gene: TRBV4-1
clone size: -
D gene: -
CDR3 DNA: TGCGCCAGCAGCCAAGACAGGACAGTGCAAGAGACCCAGTACTTC
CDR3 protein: CASSQDRTVQETQYF

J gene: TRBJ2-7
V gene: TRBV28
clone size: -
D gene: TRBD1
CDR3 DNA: TGTGCCACCCACTTACAGGGGTACTCGTACGAGCAGTACTTC
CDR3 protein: CATHLQGYSYEQYF

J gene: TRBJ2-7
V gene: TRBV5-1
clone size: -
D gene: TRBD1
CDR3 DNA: TGCGCCAGCAGACCAGACAGGGGGCGATCCTACGAGCAGTACTTC
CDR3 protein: CASRPDRGRSYEQYF

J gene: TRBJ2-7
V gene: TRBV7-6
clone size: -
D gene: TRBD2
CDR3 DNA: TGTGCCAGCACGGGGACTAGCGGGGGGGCTGACGAGCAGTACTTC
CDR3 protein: CASTGTSGGADEQYF

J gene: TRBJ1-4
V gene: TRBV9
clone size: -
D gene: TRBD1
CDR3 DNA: TGTGCCAGCAGCGTAGGTAAGGACAGGGATGAAAAACTGTTTTTT
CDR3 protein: CASSVGKDRDEKLFF

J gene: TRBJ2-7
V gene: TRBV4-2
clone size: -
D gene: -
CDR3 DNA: TGTGCCAGCAGCCATCGGACAGCCCCCTACGAGCAGTACTTC
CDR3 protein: CASSHRTAPYEQYF

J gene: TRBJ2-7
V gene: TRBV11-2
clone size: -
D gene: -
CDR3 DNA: TGTGCCAGCAGCCAACGGATTTCCTACGAGCAGTACTTC
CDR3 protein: CASSQRISYEQYF

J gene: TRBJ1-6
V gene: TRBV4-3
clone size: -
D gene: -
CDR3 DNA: TGCGCCAGCAGCCAGACGGATAATTCACCCCTCCACTTT
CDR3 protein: CASSQTDNSPLHF

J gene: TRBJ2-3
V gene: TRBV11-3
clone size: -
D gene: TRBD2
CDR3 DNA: TGTGCCAGCAGCTTAGGGCGGGGGGCGGTCGATACGCAGTATTTT
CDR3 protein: CASSLGRGAVDTQYF

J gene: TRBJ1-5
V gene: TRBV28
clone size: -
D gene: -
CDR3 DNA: TGTGCCAGCACCCCCAGAGCGTGGGGGTATAGCAATCAGCCCCAGCATTTT
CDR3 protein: CASTPRAWGYSNQPQHF

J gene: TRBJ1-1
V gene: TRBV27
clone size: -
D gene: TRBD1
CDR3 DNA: TGTGCCAGCAGCCCACTGAACAGGGGCGGTCCTACTGAAGCTTTCTTT
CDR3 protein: CASSPLNRGGPTEAFF

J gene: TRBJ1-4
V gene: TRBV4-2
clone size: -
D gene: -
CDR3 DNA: TGTGCCAGCAGCCCGGGGGTGGGCAGTACTCCAACTAATGAAAAACTGTTTTTT
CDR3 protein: CASSPGVGSTPTNEKLFF

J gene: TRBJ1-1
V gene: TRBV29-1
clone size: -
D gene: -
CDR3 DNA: TGCAGCGGAGCGACAGGGAACACTGAAGCTTTCTTT
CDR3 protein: CSGATGNTEAFF

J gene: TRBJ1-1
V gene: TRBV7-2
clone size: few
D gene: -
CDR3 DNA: TGTGCCAGCAGCTTAAGGGGTAGGCAATCCGCTTTCTTT
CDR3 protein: CASSLRGRQSAFF

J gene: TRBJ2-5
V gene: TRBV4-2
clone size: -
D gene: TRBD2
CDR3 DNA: TGTGCCAGCAGCCAACCCACTAGCGGGGGGGCACCAGAGACCCAGTACTTC
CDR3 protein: CASSQPTSGGAPETQYF